A selection of T cell receptor beta chains follows, all from one sample in a study of T cell responses to AZD1222 COVID-19 vaccine. Sequencing was performed with immunoSEQ multiplex PCR; in TCRdb, only in-frame clones are kept and a portion is missing. Of roughly 100,000 clones in the sample, 91% were seen once. The source was peripheral blood, collected on day 0 of AZD1222 vaccination. These receptors originate from an adult in good health. CDR3s include the opening cysteine and the closing phenylalanine or tryptophan. Each record gives: J gene, D gene, clone size, V gene, CDR3 protein, CDR3 DNA. A D gene is named only where the DNA matches it firmly. Expanded clones get a size class; other rows say once, few or many, or leave the size out.

>TRBJ1-5|-|-|TRBV10-3
CAISRDGGNQPQHF
TGTGCCATCAGCAGGGACGGGGGCAATCAGCCCCAGCATTTT
>TRBJ2-1|-|-|TRBV5-6
CASSRNNEQFF
TGTGCCAGCAGCAGGAACAATGAGCAGTTCTTC
>TRBJ2-7|TRBD1|-|TRBV6-5
CASSPDRGAYEQYF
TGTGCCAGCAGCCCGGACAGGGGGGCCTACGAGCAGTACTTC
>TRBJ2-7|-|-|TRBV27
CASSPTGYEQYF
TGTGCCAGCAGTCCGACAGGCTACGAGCAGTACTTC
>TRBJ1-2|-|-|TRBV4-1
CASSQGFDFKKTGYGYTF
TGCGCCAGCAGCCAAGGTTTTGACTTCAAGAAAACGGGGTATGGCTACACCTTC
>TRBJ1-1|TRBD1|-|TRBV11-3
CASSLGEQGASGLRTFF
TGTGCCAGCAGCTTAGGCGAACAGGGGGCCTCGGGGCTGCGGACTTTCTTT
>TRBJ2-1|TRBD2|once|TRBV11-3
CASSPTSGRGHEQFF
TGTGCCAGCAGCCCAACTAGCGGGAGGGGCCATGAGCAGTTCTTC
>TRBJ2-1|-|-|TRBV6-2/TRBV6-3
CASSLIGLASYNEQFF
TGTGCCAGCAGCCTCATCGGTCTAGCGAGCTACAATGAGCAGTTCTTC
>TRBJ1-6|-|-|TRBV6-5
CASSELDSLNSPLHF
TGTGCCAGCAGCGAGCTAGACAGTCTAAATTCACCCCTCCACTTT
>TRBJ1-2|-|-|TRBV27
CASRKPRGGGYGYTF
TGTGCCAGCAGAAAACCCAGGGGCGGGGGTTATGGCTACACCTTC
>TRBJ2-3|TRBD2|once|TRBV5-5
CASSSQRREGRSTQYF
TGTGCCAGCAGCTCCCAACGGCGGGAGGGCCGATCCACGCAGTATTTT
>TRBJ2-2|-|-|TRBV4-3
CASSQDRVIGELFF
TGCGCCAGCAGCCAAGACAGGGTGATCGGGGAGCTGTTTTTT
>TRBJ1-3|-|-|TRBV18
CASSPPHGQERNTIYF
TGTGCCAGCTCACCGCCACACGGACAAGAGCGAAACACCATATATTTT
>TRBJ2-1|TRBD2|once|TRBV19
CASSIPAGGPEQFF
TGTGCCAGTAGTATTCCCGCGGGAGGGCCTGAGCAGTTCTTC
>TRBJ2-3|TRBD2|once|TRBV14
CASSPGGLAGVQRSTDTQYF
TGTGCCAGCAGCCCCGGGGGACTAGCGGGAGTTCAGCGAAGCACAGATACGCAGTATTTT
>TRBJ1-6|-|-|TRBV28
CASRLTFSSPLHF
TGTGCCAGCAGACTTACCTTTAGTTCACCCCTCCACTTT
>TRBJ2-7|TRBD2|-|TRBV7-8
CASSFLGTSLYEQYF
TGTGCCAGCAGCTTCTTAGGGACTAGTTTATACGAGCAGTACTTC
>TRBJ2-7|TRBD2|-|TRBV30
CAWSSGRPLWEQYF
TGTGCCTGGAGTAGCGGGAGGCCCCTGTGGGAGCAGTACTTC
>TRBJ2-7|-|once|TRBV5-1
CASSQDNSYEQYF
TGCGCCAGCAGCCAAGACAACTCCTACGAGCAGTACTTC
>TRBJ1-3|TRBD1|-|TRBV6-5
CASSGQGAQGNTIYF
TGTGCCAGCAGCGGACAGGGGGCGCAAGGAAACACCATATATTTT
>TRBJ2-3|TRBD2|-|TRBV10-3
CAISYLAGVEGTDTQYF
TGTGCCATCAGTTATCTAGCGGGAGTGGAAGGCACAGATACGCAGTATTTT
>TRBJ1-2|-|-|TRBV5-1
CASSLETGSPYGYTF
TGCGCCAGCAGCTTGGAAACAGGGAGTCCCTATGGCTACACCTTC
>TRBJ1-2|-|-|TRBV29-1
CSVVDWEGYGYTF
TGCAGCGTTGTGGATTGGGAGGGCTATGGCTACACCTTC
>TRBJ2-7|-|-|TRBV27
CASGSRYEQYF
TGTGCCAGCGGGTCTAGGTACGAGCAGTACTTC
>TRBJ1-2|TRBD1|-|TRBV3-1/TRBV3-2
CASSRGQGKGGYTF
TGTGCCAGCAGTCGAGGACAGGGGAAGGGCGGCTACACCTTC
>TRBJ2-1|-|-|TRBV6-5
CATFQGRNEQFF
TGTGCCACCTTTCAGGGGCGGAATGAGCAGTTCTTC
>TRBJ2-1|TRBD2|-|TRBV28
CASSRDLAGVHNEQFF
TGTGCCAGCAGTCGAGACCTAGCGGGAGTACACAATGAGCAGTTCTTC
>TRBJ1-5|TRBD1|-|TRBV5-5
CASSSIGTGGNQPQHF
TGTGCCAGCAGCTCGATTGGGACAGGGGGAAATCAGCCCCAGCATTTT
>TRBJ2-1|-|-|TRBV12-2
CASRLGILYNEQFF
TGTGCAAGTCGCCTCGGGATACTCTACAATGAGCAGTTCTTC
>TRBJ2-7|-|-|TRBV18
CASSPLRRGYEQYF
TGTGCCAGCTCACCGCTCCGACGAGGATACGAGCAGTACTTC
>TRBJ2-1|-|-|TRBV18
CASSPLTNEQFF
TGTGCCAGCTCACCCCTCACCAATGAGCAGTTCTTC
>TRBJ2-7|-|-|TRBV6-1
CASSDHYEQYF
TGTGCCAGCAGTGACCACTACGAGCAGTACTTC